This TCR beta chain was captured by sequencing in a study of shared clonotypes between healthy human individuals. General study findings and limits: As a rule, naive subsets had a larger estimated richness than memory subsets. The authors sampled blood alone, and tissue repertoires likely differ.

This clone was recorded once. Antigen unknown. Original processing methods: Junction-only sequences without quality scores came from ImmunoSEQ, so filtering differed. Sequencing was performed with immunoSEQ multiplex PCR; in TCRdb, only in-frame clones are kept and a portion is missing. Clonal size and the V and J genes are those of that table, whereas D and trimming came from the DNA. The sample has approximately 2.5 million clones, roughly 93% seen once. This TCR derives from a man aged 18 to 35 in good health. Some clones in this sample may be carry-over from other donors' samples. Sequenced material: naive CD4+ T cells from PBMCs. Specified subset: CD45RA+ positively selected.

This CDR3 is CASSVAGSSGFTDTQYF. CDR3 sequence (DNA): TGTGCCAGCAGCGTAGCTGGGTCTAGCGGTTTCACAGATACGCAGTATTTT. V is TRBV9 and J is TRBJ2-3; 7 nucleotides agree with TRBD2. The CDR3 spans 17 residues. V gave up 0 bases and J gave up 2 bases; unmatched junction bases: 9. Germline V gene data show CDR1 as SGDLS and CDR2 as YYNGEE.